This TCR beta chain appears in the sequencing data of a study of blood T cell repertoires in COVID-19. The wider study: COVID-19 samples, acute and convalescent, were from the United States, Italy and Spain. Sources were T cells, B-cell-depleted T cells, or PBMCs; the material itself was cDNA or gDNA.

The V end lost 6 bases, the J end lost 7 bases, and 15 bases lay between the germline ends. There are 13 residues in the CDR3. Under the authors' procedure: Reference gene primers were amplified, and this amplification served to estimate nucleated cell counts. Profiled with immunoSEQ multiplex PCR; TCRdb holds only in-frame clones, not every one. V and J calls plus clone size are reproduced from that table; the DNA served to infer D and trimming. The top ten hold around 18% of the sample, which has fewer than 150,000 clones, around 79% seen once. The TCR originated in an elderly man with acute or convalescent COVID-19. The chain has TRBV12-3 or TRBV12-4 and TRBJ1-1; a possible D gene is TRBD1 (6 bases). Sequences were obtained from peripheral blood. The CDR3 DNA reads as TGTGCCAGCAGACGAGGGGGTGGCGGTGAAGCTTTCTTT. This encodes CASRRGGGGEAFF.